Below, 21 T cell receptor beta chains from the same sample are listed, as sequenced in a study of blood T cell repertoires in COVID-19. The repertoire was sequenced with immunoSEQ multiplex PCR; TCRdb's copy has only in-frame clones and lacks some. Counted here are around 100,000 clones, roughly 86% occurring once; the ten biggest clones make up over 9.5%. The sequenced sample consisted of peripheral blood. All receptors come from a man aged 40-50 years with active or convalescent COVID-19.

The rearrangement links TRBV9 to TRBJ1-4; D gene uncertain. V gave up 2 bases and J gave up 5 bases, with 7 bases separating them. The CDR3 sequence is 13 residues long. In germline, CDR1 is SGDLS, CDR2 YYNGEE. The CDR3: CASSVSLNEKLFF. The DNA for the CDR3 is TGTGCCAGCAGCGTGAGTCTAAATGAAAAACTGTTTTTT.

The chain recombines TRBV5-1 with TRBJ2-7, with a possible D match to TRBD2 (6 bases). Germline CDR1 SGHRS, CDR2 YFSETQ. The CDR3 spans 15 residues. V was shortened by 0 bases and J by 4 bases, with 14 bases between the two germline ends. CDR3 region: CASSLEASEPYEQYF. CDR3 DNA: TGCGCCAGCAGCTTGGAGGCTAGCGAACCATACGAGCAGTACTTC.

CDR3 bases: TGTGCCAGCAGTGACCCCTGGGACATTACAAGGGAGACCCAGTACTTC. Translation: CASSDPWDITRETQYF. The chain recombines TRBV2 with TRBJ2-5, with D possibly TRBD1 on 6 matching bases. Germline-derived CDR1 and CDR2 are SNHLY and FYNNEI. V lost 3 bases, J lost 5 bases, and 19 bases lay in between. The CDR3 totals 16 residues.

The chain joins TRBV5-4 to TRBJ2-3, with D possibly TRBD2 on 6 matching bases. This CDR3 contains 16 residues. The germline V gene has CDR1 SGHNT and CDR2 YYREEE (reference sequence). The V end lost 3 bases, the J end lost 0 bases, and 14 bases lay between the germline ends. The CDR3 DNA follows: TGTGCCAGCAGCTGGGCCCGGGAGCCTAGCACAGATACGCAGTATTTT. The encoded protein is CASSWAREPSTDTQYF.

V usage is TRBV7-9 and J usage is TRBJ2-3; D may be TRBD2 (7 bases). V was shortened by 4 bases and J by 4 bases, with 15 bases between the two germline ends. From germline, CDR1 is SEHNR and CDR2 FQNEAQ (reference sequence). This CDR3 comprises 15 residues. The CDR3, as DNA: TGTGCCAGCAGCTCCAAAGGGGGGGCCGCAGATACGCAGTATTTT. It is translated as CASSSKGGAADTQYF.

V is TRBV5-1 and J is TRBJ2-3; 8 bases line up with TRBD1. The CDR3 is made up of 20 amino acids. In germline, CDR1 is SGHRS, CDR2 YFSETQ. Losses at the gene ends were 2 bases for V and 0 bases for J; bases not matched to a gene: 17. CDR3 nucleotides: TGCGCCAGCAGCTTAACTCCGGGACAGGAATCCCCTAGAAGCACAGATACGCAGTATTTT. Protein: CASSLTPGQESPRSTDTQYF.

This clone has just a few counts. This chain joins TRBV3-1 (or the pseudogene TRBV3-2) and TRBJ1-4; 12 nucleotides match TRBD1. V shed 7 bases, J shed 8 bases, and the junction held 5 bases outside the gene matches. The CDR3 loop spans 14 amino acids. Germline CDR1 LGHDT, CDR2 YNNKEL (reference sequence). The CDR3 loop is CASMGTGGIEKLFF. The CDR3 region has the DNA TGTGCCAGCATGGGGACAGGGGGCATCGAAAAACTGTTTTTT.

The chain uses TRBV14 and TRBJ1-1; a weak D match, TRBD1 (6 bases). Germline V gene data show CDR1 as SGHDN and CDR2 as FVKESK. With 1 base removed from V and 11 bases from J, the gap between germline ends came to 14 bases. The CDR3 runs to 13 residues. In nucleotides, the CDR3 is TGTGCCAGCAGCCAAGGGGGGCCAGTGGGGGCTTTCTTT. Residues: CASSQGGPVGAFF.

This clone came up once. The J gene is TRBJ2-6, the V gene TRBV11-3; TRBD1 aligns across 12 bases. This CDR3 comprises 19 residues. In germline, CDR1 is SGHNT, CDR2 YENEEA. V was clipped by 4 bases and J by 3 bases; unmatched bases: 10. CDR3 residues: CASSSQPGQGAGGANVLTF. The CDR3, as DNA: TGTGCCAGCAGCTCTCAACCGGGACAGGGGGCTGGTGGGGCCAACGTCCTGACTTTC.

Here the CDR3 reads CASSYRGTGELFF. CDR3 coding DNA: TGTGCCAGCAGTTACAGGGGCACCGGGGAGCTGTTTTTT. The chain carries TRBV6-2 or TRBV6-3 and TRBJ2-2, with D maybe TRBD1 (5 bases). Germline CDR1 reads MNHEY; CDR2 reads SVGEGT. This CDR3 comprises 13 residues. Trimming stripped 2 bases from V and 4 bases from J, with 5 bases between.

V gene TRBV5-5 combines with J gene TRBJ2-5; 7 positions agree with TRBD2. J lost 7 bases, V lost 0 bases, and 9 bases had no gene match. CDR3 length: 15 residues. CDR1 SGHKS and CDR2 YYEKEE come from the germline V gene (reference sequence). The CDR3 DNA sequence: TGTGCCAGCAGCTTGGTTTGGCGGGGGTCCGGGACCCAGTACTTC. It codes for CASSLVWRGSGTQYF.

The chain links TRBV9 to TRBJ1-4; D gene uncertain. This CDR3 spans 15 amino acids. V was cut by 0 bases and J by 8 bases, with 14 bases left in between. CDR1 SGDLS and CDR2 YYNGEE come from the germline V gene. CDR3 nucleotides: TGTGCCAGCAGCGTAGGCCGGGCGTCGGGGGAAAAACTGTTTTTT. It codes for CASSVGRASGEKLFF.

CDR3 protein: CASSGLAGFTIAKNIQYF. The CDR3 bases are TGTGCCAGCAGCGGACTAGCGGGGTTCACTATAGCCAAAAACATTCAGTACTTC. This chain uses TRBV6-2 or TRBV6-3 with TRBJ2-4; 12 positions agree with TRBD2. This CDR3 contains 18 residues. Germline V gene lookup returns CDR1 MNHEY and CDR2 SVGEGT. With V trimmed by 6 bases and J by 0 bases, 9 bases remained unmatched.

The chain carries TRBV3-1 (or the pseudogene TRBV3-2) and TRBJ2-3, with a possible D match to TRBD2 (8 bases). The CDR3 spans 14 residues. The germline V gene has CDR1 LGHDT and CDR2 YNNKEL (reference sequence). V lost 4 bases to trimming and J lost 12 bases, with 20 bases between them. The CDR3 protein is CASSPGGTVVAQYF. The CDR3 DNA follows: TGTGCCAGCAGCCCGGGGGGGACAGTAGTAGCACAGTATTTT.

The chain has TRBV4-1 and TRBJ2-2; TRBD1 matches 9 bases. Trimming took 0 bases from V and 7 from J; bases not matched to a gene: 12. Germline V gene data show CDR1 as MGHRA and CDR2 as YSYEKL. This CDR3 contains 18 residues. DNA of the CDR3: TGCGCCAGCAGCCAAGAAGAGCCCGGGACAGGGCGAGGCGGGGAGCTGTTTTTT. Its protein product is CASSQEEPGTGRGGELFF.

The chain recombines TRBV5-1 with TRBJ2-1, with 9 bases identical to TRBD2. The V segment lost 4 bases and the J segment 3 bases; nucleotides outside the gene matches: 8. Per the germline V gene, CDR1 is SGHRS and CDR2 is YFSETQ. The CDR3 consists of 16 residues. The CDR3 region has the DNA TGCGCCAGCAGCCCCGTAAGTAGCGGGGGCTACAATGAGCAGTTCTTC. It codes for CASSPVSSGGYNEQFF.

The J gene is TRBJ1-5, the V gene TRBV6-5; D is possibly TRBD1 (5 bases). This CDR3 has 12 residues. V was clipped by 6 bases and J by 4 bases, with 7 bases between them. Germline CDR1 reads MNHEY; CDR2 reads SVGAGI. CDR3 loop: CASSRGNQPQHF. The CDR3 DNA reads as TGTGCCAGCAGCCGGGGGAATCAGCCCCAGCATTTT.

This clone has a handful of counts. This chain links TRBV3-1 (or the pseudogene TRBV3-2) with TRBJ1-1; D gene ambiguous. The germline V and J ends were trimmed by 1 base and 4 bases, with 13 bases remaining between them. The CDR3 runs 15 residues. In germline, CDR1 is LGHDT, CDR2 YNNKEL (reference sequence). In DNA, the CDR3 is TGTGCCAGCAGCCAAGGCCCATTCGGTGGCACTGAAGCTTTCTTT. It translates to CASSQGPFGGTEAFF.

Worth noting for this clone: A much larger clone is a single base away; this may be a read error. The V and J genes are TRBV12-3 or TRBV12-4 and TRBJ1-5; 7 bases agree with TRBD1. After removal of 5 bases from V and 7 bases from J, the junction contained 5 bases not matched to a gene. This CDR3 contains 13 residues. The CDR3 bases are TGTGCCAGCAGTCTACAGGGGAACCAGCCCCAGCATTTT. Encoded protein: CASSLQGNQPQHF.

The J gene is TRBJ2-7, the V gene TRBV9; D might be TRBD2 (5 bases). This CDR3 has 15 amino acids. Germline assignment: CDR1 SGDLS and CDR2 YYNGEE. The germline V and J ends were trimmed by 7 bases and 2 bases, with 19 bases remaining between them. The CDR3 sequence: CASPLSLAIPYEQYF. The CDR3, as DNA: TGTGCCAGCCCCCTAAGCCTAGCCATTCCCTACGAGCAGTACTTC.

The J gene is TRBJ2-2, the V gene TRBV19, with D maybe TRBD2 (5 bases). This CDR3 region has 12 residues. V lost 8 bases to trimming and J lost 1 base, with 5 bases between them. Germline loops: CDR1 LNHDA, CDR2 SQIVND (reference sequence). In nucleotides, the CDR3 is TGTGCCAGTCGGGAGAACACCGGGGAGCTGTTTTTT. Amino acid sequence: CASRENTGELFF.